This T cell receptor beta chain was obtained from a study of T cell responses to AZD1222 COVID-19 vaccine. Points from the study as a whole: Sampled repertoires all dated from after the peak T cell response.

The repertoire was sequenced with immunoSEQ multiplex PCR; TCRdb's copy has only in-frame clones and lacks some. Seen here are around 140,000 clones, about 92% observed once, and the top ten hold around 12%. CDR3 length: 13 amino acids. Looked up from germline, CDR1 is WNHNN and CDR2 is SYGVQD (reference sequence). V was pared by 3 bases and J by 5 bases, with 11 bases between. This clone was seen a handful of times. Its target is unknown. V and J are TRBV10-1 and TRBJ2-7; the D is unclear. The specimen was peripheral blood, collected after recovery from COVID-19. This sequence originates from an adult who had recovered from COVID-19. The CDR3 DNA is TGCGCCAGCAGTGAAGCCCTATGGCACGAGCAGTACTTC. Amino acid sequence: CASSEALWHEQYF.